This TCR beta chain originates from a study of control samples from healthy donors and cancer patients. CDR1 SGHAT and CDR2 FQNNGV come from the germline V gene. The CDR3 loop spans 15 amino acids. V lost 5 bases, J lost 1 base, and 7 bases stayed unmatched. Profiled with immunoSEQ multiplex PCR; TCRdb holds only in-frame clones, not every one. The sample gives about 95,000 clones, 88% of which show up once; roughly 14% is in the top ten. This clone was found a few times. The TCR originated in a woman aged 70-85 years in good health. The sequenced sample was blood. The rearrangement joins TRBV11-2 to TRBJ1-1; 7 positions match TRBD1. CDR3 DNA: TGTGCCAGCAGCGCCACGGACAGGAAGAACACTGAAGCTTTCTTT. Encoded protein: CASSATDRKNTEAFF.